Shown below are 2 T cell receptor beta chains from a single sample sequenced in a study of metastatic and nonmetastatic thyroid tumors. Via MiXCR, TCRdb re-called the PCR reads. The table records fewer than 55,000 clones, about 15% of them present only once. Nobody among the patients had been given any treatment before thyroid surgery. The sequenced material came from blood. These TCRs come from a female donor with papillary thyroid cancer or a benign thyroid nodule (not recorded which). Some clones in this sample may be carry-over from other donors' samples.

This clone has more than one count but fewer than ten. Relative to the germline gene, one junction end is altered; a read error may explain this. The V call is TRBV6-2 or TRBV6-3, the J call TRBJ1-6; tentative D call: TRBD1 (6 bases). Germline CDR1 MNHEY, CDR2 SVGEGT. The CDR3 totals 14 residues. The CDR3 is CDSSYQGPHSPLHF. The CDR3 DNA is TGTGACAGCAGTTACCAGGGGCCCCATTCACCCCTCCACTTT.

There are a few counts of this clone. A much larger clone lies a single base off, so this may be a read error. The chain joins TRBV5-4 to TRBJ2-2; TRBD2 agrees at 11 bases. CDR1 SGHNT and CDR2 YYREEE come from the germline V gene (reference sequence). The CDR3 has 15 amino acids. The CDR3 nucleotides are TGTGCCAGCAGCTGGGGGACTAGCGGCGCCGGGGAGCTGGTTTTT. Protein sequence: CASSWGTSGAGELVF.